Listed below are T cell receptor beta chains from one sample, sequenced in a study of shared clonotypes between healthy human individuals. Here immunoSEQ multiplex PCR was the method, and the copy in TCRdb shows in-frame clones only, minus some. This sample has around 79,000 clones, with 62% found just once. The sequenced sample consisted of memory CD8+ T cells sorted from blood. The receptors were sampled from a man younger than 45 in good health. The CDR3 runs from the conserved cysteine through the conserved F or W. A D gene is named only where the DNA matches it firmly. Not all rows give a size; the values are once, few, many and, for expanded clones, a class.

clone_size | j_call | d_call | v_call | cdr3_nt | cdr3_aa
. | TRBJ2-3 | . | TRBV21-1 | TGTGCCAGCAGCGCCTCCGGGACTAGCGGGTGGATCCTAACAGATACGCAGTATTTT | CASSASGTSGWILTDTQYF
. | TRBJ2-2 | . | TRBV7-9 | TGTGCCAGCAGCGGGCCGGCTGACACCGGGGAGCTGTTTTTT | CASSGPADTGELFF
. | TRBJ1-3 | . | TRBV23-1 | TGCGCCAGCAGTCTTTGGCCTAGAGGAAACACCATATATTTT | CASSLWPRGNTIYF
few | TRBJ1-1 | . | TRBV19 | TGTGCCAGTAGATGGTTAAGGGGCATGAACACTGAAGCTTTCTTT | CASRWLRGMNTEAFF
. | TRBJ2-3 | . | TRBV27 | TGTGCCAGCAGTTCGATGTCCAGATACGATACGCAGTATTTT | CASSSMSRYDTQYF
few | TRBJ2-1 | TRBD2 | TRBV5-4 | TGTGCCAGCAGCGCAACGGGACTAGCGGGTGACAATGAGCAGTTCTTC | CASSATGLAGDNEQFF
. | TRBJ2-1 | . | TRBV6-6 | TGTGCCAGCAGTCAACTAGGGGTCAATGAGCAGTTCTTC | CASSQLGVNEQFF
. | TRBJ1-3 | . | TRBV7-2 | TGTGCCAGCAGCGGAGGAATCTCTGGAAACACCATATATTTT | CASSGGISGNTIYF
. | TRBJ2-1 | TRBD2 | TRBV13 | TGTGCCAGCAGCCGGCTAGCGGGAGTCTTGAAGTTCTTC | CASSRLAGVLKFF
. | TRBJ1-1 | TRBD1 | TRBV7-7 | TGTGCCAGCAGCTTAAACAGGGGCACTGAAGCTTTCTTT | CASSLNRGTEAFF
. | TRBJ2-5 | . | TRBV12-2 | TGTGCAAGTCGCTTAGTATTTCGGACAGGGATAATTCACTTCCAAGAGACCCAGTACTTC | CASRLVFRTGIIHFQETQYF
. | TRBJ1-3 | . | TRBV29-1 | TGCAGCGCGTGGGGTTCGTCTGGAAACACCATATATTTT | CSAWGSSGNTIYF
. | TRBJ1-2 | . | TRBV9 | TGTGCCAGCAGCGTAGGACAGGTCCCGTTAGCTAACTATGGCTACACCTTC | CASSVGQVPLANYGYTF
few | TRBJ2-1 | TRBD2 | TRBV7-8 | TGTGCCAGCAGCTTTAGCGGGAGTTTAAATGAGCAGTTCTTC | CASSFSGSLNEQFF
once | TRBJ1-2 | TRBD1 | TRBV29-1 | TGCAGCGTTGCCGACAGGGCGAACTATGGCTACACCTTC | CSVADRANYGYTF
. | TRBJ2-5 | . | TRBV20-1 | TGCCGGGCGGGCAACCAAGAGACCCAGTACTTC | CRAGNQETQYF
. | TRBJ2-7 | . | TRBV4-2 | TGTGCCAGCAGCCAAGATTCGAGCGGGTACACCTACGAGCAGTACTTC | CASSQDSSGYTYEQYF
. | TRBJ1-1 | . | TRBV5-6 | TGTGCCAGCAGCCCACGGGGCGGGACTGAAGCTTTCTTT | CASSPRGGTEAFF
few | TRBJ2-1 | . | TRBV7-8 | TGTGCCAGCAGCTCAAACAATGAGCAGTTCTTC | CASSSNNEQFF
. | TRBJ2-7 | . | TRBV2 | TGTGCCAGCAGTGAGGGACACCTCTGGGAGCAGTACTTC | CASSEGHLWEQYF
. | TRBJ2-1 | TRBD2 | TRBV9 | TGTGCCAGCAGCGGCCTTGGGACTAGCGACTACAATGAGCAGTTCTTC | CASSGLGTSDYNEQFF
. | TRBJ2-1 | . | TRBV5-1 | TGCGCCAGCAGCTTGGTGGCAGGGGTATACAATGAGCAGTTCTTC | CASSLVAGVYNEQFF
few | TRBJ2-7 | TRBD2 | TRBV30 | TGTGCCTGCGGGAGGGCCTTAGAGGAGCAGTACTTC | CACGRALEEQYF
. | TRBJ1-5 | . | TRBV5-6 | TGTGCCAGCAGCTTGATTCGACAGCCCAATCAGCCCCAGCATTTT | CASSLIRQPNQPQHF
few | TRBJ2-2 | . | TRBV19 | TGTGCCAGTAGTATAGCGGGAGTACAGGCCGGGGAGCTGTTTTTT | CASSIAGVQAGELFF
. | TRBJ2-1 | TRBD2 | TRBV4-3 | TGCGCCAGCAGCCAAGGGGCGGGAGCCCGCAATGAGCAGTTCTTC | CASSQGAGARNEQFF
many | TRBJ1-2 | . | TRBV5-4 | TGTGCCAGCAGGTCAGGGGTTGGTGGCTACACCTTC | CASRSGVGGYTF
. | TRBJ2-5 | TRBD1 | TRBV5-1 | TGCGCCAGCAGCCGAGAATACAGGGGGCTAAACCAAGAGACCCAGTACTTC | CASSREYRGLNQETQYF
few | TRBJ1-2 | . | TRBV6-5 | TGTGCCAGCAGTTACGCTACCGGCTATGGCTACACCTTC | CASSYATGYGYTF
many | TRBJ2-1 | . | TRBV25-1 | TGTGCCAGCAGTCCGGGAGAGCCTTTCTACAATGAGCAGTTCTTC | CASSPGEPFYNEQFF
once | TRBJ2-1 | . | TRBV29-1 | TGCAGCGTTGCGGGGGACTCCTACAATGAGCAGTTCTTC | CSVAGDSYNEQFF
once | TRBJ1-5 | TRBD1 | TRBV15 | TGTGCCACCAGCAGAACCAGGGGGAATAGCAATCAGCCCCAGCATTTT | CATSRTRGNSNQPQHF